This T cell receptor (beta chain) was profiled in a study of cytomegalovirus exposure and HLA in healthy donors. This CDR3 comprises 15 residues. Trimming at V came to 4 bases and at J to 6 bases, leaving 10 bases not matched to a gene. The germline V gene has CDR1 SGHTA and CDR2 FQGTGA. As to this clone: Its specificity is not known.

Whole-study findings and limits: Association of about 17,000 TCR beta sequences with HLA alleles was found at 0.05 false discovery rate in a later analysis. A later analysis by the authors found several of the most significant clusters apparently linked to common viral pathogens. Later examination showed HLA-associated TCR beta chains had greater clonal expansion than equally common others. Both high specificity and high sensitivity reportedly marked the classifier's diagnosis of cytomegalovirus status.

Both 60 Vbeta primers and 13 Jbeta primers went into the PCR. Method: immunoSEQ multiplex PCR; TCRdb's copy keeps in-frame clones and lacks some. The table shows under 200,000 clones, with 80% to 90% occurring only once. The gene calls are TRBV7-3 and TRBJ1-2, with 8 bases aligning to TRBD1. This TCR was recovered from a woman in her thirties in good health and CMV-seropositive. Sequenced input: PBMCs. The CDR3 reads CASSSYGDRKNGYTF. The CDR3 DNA is TGTGCCAGCAGCTCTTATGGGGACAGGAAAAATGGCTACACCTTC.